The clone carrying this T cell receptor beta chain showed up just a few times. Its antigen is undetermined. This specimen belongs to a study of post-analysis software for immune sequencing data. Background on the study: Relapsing-remitting, secondary progressive and progressive-relapsing multiple sclerosis were all included among the disease courses.

Trimming took off 2 bases at V and 6 bases at J, with 7 bases between the two ends. The CDR3 spans 13 residues. Per the germline V gene, CDR1 is SGHVS and CDR2 is FNYEAQ. Tagging with unique molecular identifiers was a feature of the TCR beta cDNA libraries. Some 500,000 cDNA molecules were recovered from an input of about 0.9 to 10 million T cells. TCRdb itself ran the PCR reads through MiXCR, one entry per CDR3 protein. The sample has around 770,000 distinct CDR3 sequences; more than 45% are singletons. Points from the study as a whole: Normalized Chao1 diversity was significantly lower in multiple sclerosis patients than in controls. Controls showed lower frequencies than patients for roughly five TRBV segments, and TRBV5-6, TRBV5-1 and TRBV20-1 were among these.

The TCR comes from a girl between 10 and 17 years old with multiple sclerosis. The rearrangement joins TRBV7-6 to TRBJ1-4; a possible D gene is TRBD1 (5 bases). The sample was blood. The CDR3 spells CASSLRQYEKLFF. CDR3 in DNA: TGTGCCAGCAGCTTACGACAGTATGAAAAACTGTTTTTT.